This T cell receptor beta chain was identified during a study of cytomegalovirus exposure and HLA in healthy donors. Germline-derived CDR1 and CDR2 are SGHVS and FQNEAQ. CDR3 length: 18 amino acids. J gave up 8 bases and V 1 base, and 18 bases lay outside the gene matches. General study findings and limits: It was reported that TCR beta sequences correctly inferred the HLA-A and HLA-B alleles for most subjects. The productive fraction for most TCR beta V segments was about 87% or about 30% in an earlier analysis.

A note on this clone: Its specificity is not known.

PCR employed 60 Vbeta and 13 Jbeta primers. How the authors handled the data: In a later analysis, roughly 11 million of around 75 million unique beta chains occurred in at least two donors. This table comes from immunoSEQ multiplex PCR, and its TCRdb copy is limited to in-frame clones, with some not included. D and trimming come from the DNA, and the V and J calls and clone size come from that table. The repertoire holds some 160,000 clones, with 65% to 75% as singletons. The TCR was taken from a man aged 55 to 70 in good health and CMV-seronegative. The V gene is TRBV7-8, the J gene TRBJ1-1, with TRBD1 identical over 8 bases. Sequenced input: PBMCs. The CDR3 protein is CASSLGPGQGAPLAEAFF. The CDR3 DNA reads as TGTGCCAGCAGCTTAGGGCCAGGGCAGGGGGCTCCCCTCGCAGAAGCTTTCTTT.